This T cell receptor beta chain derives from a study of T cells in Graves' hyperthyroidism and ophthalmopathy. Thyroid ultrasound and orbital computed tomography, with clinical symptoms and serum thyroxine and TRAb, informed diagnoses. This CDR3 contains 14 residues. Germline values: CDR1 LGHDT, CDR2 YNNKEL (reference sequence). V lost 2 bases, J lost 7 bases, and 15 bases lay in between. RNA transcripts gave rise to amplified TCR beta CDR3 regions. TCR CDR3 regions were first amplified by RT-PCR with HTBI primers. TCRdb re-derived calls from the multiplex PCR reads in MiXCR, one entry per CDR3 protein. Of 560,000 or so distinct CDR3 sequences listed, approximately 20% were seen once; the top ten hold about 50%. Study-wide results and caveats: Classification by a 13 V-J model distinguished ophthalmopathy from stable hyperthyroidism. Among clonotypes expanded in thyroid above 0.001, most were also found in blood.

This clonotype was seen repeatedly, ten times or more. No antigen is known for it. The TCR sequence derives from a man in his forties with Graves' ophthalmopathy. This chain uses TRBV3-1 with TRBJ2-7, with D maybe TRBD1 (7 bases). Source material: blood. CDR3 sequence (DNA): TGTGCCAGCAGCCAATGGAGGGGGCTGGGGGAGCAGTACTTC. Protein: CASSQWRGLGEQYF.